The 9 T cell receptor beta chains below were found in one sample sequenced in a study of T cells expressing NK-cell markers. TCRdb reprocessed the 5' RACE reads and stores each CDR3 protein as one record, lacking DNA. The table for this sample gives some 440,000 distinct CDR3 sequences. Sequenced material: blood T cells: a sorted CD56 or NKG2C T cell subset, CD4+ or CD8+ T cells, or bulk PBMC T cells (not recorded which). These receptors were collected from a woman between 45 and 60 years old in good health.

This chain links TRBV12-3 or TRBV12-4 with TRBJ1-1; TCRdb outputs TRBD1, but without DNA this stays unchecked. The CDR3 contains 15 residues. CDR3 sequence: CASSLRGEQGTEAFF.

The gene calls are TRBV15 and TRBJ1-5. The length of the CDR3 is 17 residues. CDR1 and CDR2 (germline): LNHNV, YYDKDF (reference sequence). The CDR3 region is CATSRDQFGKAYQPQHF.

The chain employs TRBV5-5 and TRBJ1-4; TCRdb indicates TRBD1, and absent DNA this call remains unverified. Per germline, CDR1 SGHKS and CDR2 YYEKEE (reference sequence). CDR3 size: 16 residues. CDR3 amino acids: CASSLDVAGKNEKLFF.

CDR3 amino acids: CASRNAGPNEKLFF. V is TRBV6-5 and J is TRBJ1-4; TCRdb's D gene call, TRBD1, goes unchecked for lack of DNA. The CDR3 covers 14 residues. The germline V gene encodes CDR1 MNHEY and CDR2 SVGAGI.

The genes are TRBV12-3 or TRBV12-4 and TRBJ2-1; the D gene TCRdb calls, TRBD2, cannot be checked with no DNA. The CDR3 runs 14 residues. The CDR3 protein is CASRPTRTSAEQFF.

The V and J genes are TRBV3-1 and TRBJ2-1. The CDR3 is 16 amino acids. Germline-derived CDR1 and CDR2 are LGHDT and YNNKEL (reference sequence). CDR3 protein: CASRISGQGPYNEQFF.

The V call is TRBV20-1, the J call TRBJ2-3; as DNA is missing, the TRBD2 call by TCRdb cannot be tested. Germline assignment: CDR1 DFQATT and CDR2 SNEGSKA (reference sequence). The CDR3 runs to 19 residues. CDR3 sequence reads: CSARDRWRLTSGSADTQYF.

CDR3 residues: CASSLLGDNQPQHF. This sequence joins TRBV27 and TRBJ1-5; the TRBD1 assignment by TCRdb is unverifiable without DNA. Germline assignment: CDR1 MNHEY and CDR2 SMNVEV (reference sequence). This CDR3 is 14 amino acids long.

The chain has TRBV9 and TRBJ2-3. The CDR3 consists of 14 residues. Germline V CDR1 and CDR2: SGDLS, YYNGEE. Here the CDR3 reads CASSVTRPTDTQYF.